These 12 T cell receptor beta chains originate from one sample sequenced in a study of cytotoxic CD8 clonotypes in ibrutinib-treated CLL. Profiling relied on immunoSEQ multiplex PCR, and the TCRdb table lists in-frame clones only, not all of them. The data hold 150,000 to 200,000 clones, with 70% to 90% observed a single time. The sample here was PBMCs, taken at disease progression, from a patient treated with ibrutinib. Every receptor here comes from a human donor with chronic lymphocytic leukemia.

The V call is TRBV6-6, the J call TRBJ2-4; TRBD1 agrees at 10 bases. The CDR3 totals 14 residues. V lost 4 bases and J lost 6; bases outside the gene matches: 3. Germline V gene sequence: CDR1 MNHNY, CDR2 SVGAGI (reference sequence). The CDR3 sequence is CASSWTGGGNIQYF. The DNA of the CDR3 is TGTGCCAGCAGTTGGACAGGGGGGGGAAACATTCAGTACTTC.

The chain has TRBV30 and TRBJ2-7; TRBD2 agrees at 8 bases. Germline V gives CDR1 GTSNPN, CDR2 SVGIG (reference sequence). The CDR3 totals 16 residues. V gave up 1 base and J gave up 1 base; unmatched junction bases: 9. CDR3 residues: CAWSGLPGRVSYEQYF. For the CDR3, the DNA is TGTGCCTGGAGTGGCCTTCCCGGGAGGGTATCCTACGAGCAGTACTTC.

This sequence joins TRBV5-6 and TRBJ1-5; no definite D call. With 4 bases removed from V and 2 bases from J, the gap between germline ends came to 13 bases. Germline assignment: CDR1 SGHDT and CDR2 YYEEEE. The CDR3 extends over 15 amino acids. The CDR3, as DNA: TGTGCCAGCAGCCGCCTGAGTGGGGGCAATCAGCCCCAGCATTTT. It is translated as CASSRLSGGNQPQHF.

The rearrangement links TRBV27 to TRBJ2-1; 8 nucleotides align to TRBD2. Unmatched junction bases numbered 10, after V lost 0 bases and J lost 6 bases. The CDR3 has 17 residues. CDR1 and CDR2 from the germline V gene are MNHEY and SMNVEV (reference sequence). In nucleotides, the CDR3 is TGTGCCAGCAGTTTATCGAGACTAGCGTTCACCCGCAATGAGCAGTTCTTC. It yields the protein CASSLSRLAFTRNEQFF.

The V call is TRBV7-2, the J call TRBJ1-4, with 7 nucleotides matching TRBD1. This CDR3 contains 15 residues. V shed 4 bases and J 1 base; nucleotides not matched to a gene: 3. The germline V gene has CDR1 SGHTA and CDR2 FQGNSA. The CDR3: CASSSRQGTNEKLFF. As DNA, the CDR3 is TGTGCCAGCAGCTCAAGACAGGGAACTAATGAAAAACTGTTTTTT.

The J gene is TRBJ2-1, the V gene TRBV11-2, with D possibly matching TRBD2 (5 bases). V shed 5 bases and J shed 0 bases, with 17 bases lying between them. Germline loops: CDR1 SGHAT, CDR2 FQNNGV. This CDR3 is 17 amino acids long. The CDR3 nucleotides are TGTGCCAGCAGCCTTTTGAGGCGGGCCAGCTCCTACAATGAGCAGTTCTTC. Protein: CASSLLRRASSYNEQFF.

The chain couples TRBV2 to TRBJ2-1; D gene uncertain. V shed 10 bases and J shed 3 bases, with 7 bases lying between them. The CDR3 is 11 amino acids. The V gene's germline CDR1 is SNHLY and CDR2 FYNNEI. Here the CDR3 DNA reads TGTGCCACTCCAGTCTACAATGAGCAGTTCTTC. Translation gives CATPVYNEQFF.

The chain carries TRBV29-1 and TRBJ2-5; 11 bases are a match to TRBD1. J gave up 5 bases and V 4 bases, and 6 bases lay outside the gene matches. The CDR3 length is 14 residues. The germline V gene encodes CDR1 SQVTM and CDR2 ANQGSEA. CDR3 bases: TGCAGCGTTGGGGACAGGGGGTCCTACGAGACCCAGTACTTC. Its protein product is CSVGDRGSYETQYF.

This chain links TRBV7-7 with TRBJ2-2; D unclear. Trimming cost V 3 bases and J 2 bases, with 7 bases left between them. Germline CDR1 is SSHAT and CDR2 is FNYEAQ (reference sequence). The CDR3 covers 14 residues. CDR3 sequence reads: CASSLERNTGELFF. CDR3 bases: TGTGCCAGCAGCTTGGAAAGAAACACCGGGGAGCTGTTTTTT.

The V and J genes are TRBV6-1 and TRBJ2-1, with 12 bases aligning to TRBD2. Germline V gives CDR1 MNHNS, CDR2 SASEGT. Losses at the gene ends were 6 bases for V and 6 bases for J; bases not matched to a gene: 6. CDR3 length: 15 residues. CDR3 nucleotides: TGTGCCAGCAGCGCGGGACTAGCGGGTGCCAATGAGCAGTTCTTC. Protein: CASSAGLAGANEQFF.

This sequence joins TRBV11-3 and TRBJ2-6, with 10 nucleotides matching TRBD1. The J segment lost 0 bases and the V segment lost 4 bases, leaving 3 bases of the junction unmatched. The CDR3 covers 17 residues. The germline V gene has CDR1 SGHNT and CDR2 YENEEA. CDR3 protein: CASSSWTGGSGANVLTF. For the CDR3, the DNA is TGTGCCAGCAGCTCCTGGACAGGGGGCTCTGGGGCCAACGTCCTGACTTTC.

The chain combines TRBV18 with TRBJ2-5; TRBD1 agrees at 7 bases. The CDR3 is 14 amino acids. The germline CDR1 and CDR2 sequences are KGHSH and LQKENI. V lost 4 bases to trimming and J lost 1 base; unmatched junction nucleotides: 3. In nucleotides, the CDR3 is TGTGCCAGCTCACTAAACAGGGGCCAAGAGACCCAGTACTTC. This sequence encodes CASSLNRGQETQYF.